Following are 18 T cell receptor beta chains from one sample sequenced in a study of Graves' ophthalmopathy and Graves' hyperthyroidism. Amplified material comprised TCR beta CDR3 regions derived from RNA transcripts. HTBI-primed first-round RT-PCR preceded second-round multiplex PCR. TCRdb re-called the multiplex PCR reads with MiXCR, one entry per CDR3 protein. The data hold roughly 1.1 million distinct CDR3 sequences, with less than 45% observed a single time. Specimen: peripheral blood or thyroid tissue (not recorded which). Source of these receptors: an adult man with Graves' hyperthyroidism.

This clonotype came up a few times. The chain recombines TRBV29-1 with TRBJ1-1, with 7 bases fitting TRBD1. V was clipped by 3 bases and J by 0 bases; unmatched bases: 16. The CDR3 consists of 18 residues. Per germline, CDR1 SQVTM and CDR2 ANQGSEA. CDR3: CSVEGRGGATFLNTEAFF. In DNA form, the CDR3 reads TGCAGCGTTGAGGGCAGGGGGGGGGCCACATTCCTGAACACTGAAGCTTTCTTT.

This clonotype was seen just once. This chain joins TRBV11-1 and TRBJ1-5; D ambiguous. The CDR3 consists of 15 residues. CDR1 and CDR2 (germline): SGHAT, FQDESV (reference sequence). V lost 5 bases, J lost 9 bases, and 20 bases lay in between. The CDR3 DNA reads TGTGCCAGCAGCGTTGCCCGCAGTCCAGATCTGCCCCAGCATTTT. It translates to CASSVARSPDLPQHF.

J is TRBJ2-2 and V is TRBV9; 7 positions agree with TRBD1. Germline CDR1 and CDR2: SGDLS and YYNGEE. With 0 bases clipped from V and 6 bases from J, the junction kept 5 bases outside the gene matches. The CDR3 loop spans 15 amino acids. This CDR3 reads CASSVGQGLSGELFF. CDR3 nucleotide sequence: TGTGCCAGCAGCGTAGGACAGGGTTTATCCGGGGAGCTGTTTTTT.

This clonotype was found many times. The chain couples TRBV7-9 to TRBJ1-2; possibly TRBD1 for D (6 bases). CDR3 length: 14 residues. Per the germline V gene, CDR1 is SEHNR and CDR2 is FQNEAQ (reference sequence). V lost 5 bases and J lost 7, with 17 bases in between. CDR3 bases: TGTGCCAGCAGCCAAACTCAGGGGCTCGCTGGCTACACCTTC. Residues: CASSQTQGLAGYTF. Looking up the rest from reference TRBV7-9 and TRBJ1-2 gives the full variable domain: DTGVSQNPRHKITKRGQNVTFRCDPISEHNRLYWYRQTLGQGPEFLTYFQNEAQLEKSRLLSDRFSAERPKGSFSTLEIQRTEQGDSAMYLCASSQTQGLAGYTFGSGTRLTVV.

Turning to this clonotype: A much bigger clone sits one base away, suggesting this may be a read error. The chain couples TRBV9 to TRBJ1-2; D call uncertain. The germline V gene encodes CDR1 SGDLS and CDR2 YYNGEE. Trimming left V 4 bases short and J 2 bases short, with 9 bases between. The CDR3 covers 13 residues. CDR3 DNA sequence: TGTGCCAGCAGCCAGACGAGGAACTATGGCTACACCTTC. As protein: CASSQTRNYGYTF. The variable domain in full, with the rest retrieved from reference TRBV9 and TRBJ1-2, is DSGVTQTPKHLITATGQRVTLRCSPRSGDLSVYWYQQSLDQGLQFLIQYYNGEERAKGNILERFSAQQFPDLHSELNLSSLELGDSALYFCASSQTRNYGYTFGSGTRLTVV.

This clonotype was seen a handful of times. This chain links TRBV7-8 with TRBJ2-7; D may be TRBD1 (5 bases). Trimming took 5 bases from V and 6 from J, leaving 11 bases between them. This CDR3 is built from 12 residues. CDR1 and CDR2 from the germline V gene are SGHVS and FQNEAQ. CDR3 protein: CASSRQGFEQYF. CDR3 bases: TGTGCCAGCAGCCGCCAGGGTTTCGAGCAGTACTTC.

The J gene is TRBJ1-1, the V gene TRBV2; D call uncertain. This CDR3 has 14 residues. V was trimmed by 1 base and J by 7 bases, leaving 13 bases between them. Germline V gene data show CDR1 as SNHLY and CDR2 as FYNNEI. As DNA, the CDR3 is TGTGCCAGCAGTGAAGGCAGAAGCCTGCGTGAAGCTTTCTTT. Protein product: CASSEGRSLREAFF.

This clonotype appeared a few times. V and J are TRBV6-1 and TRBJ1-1; weak D call: TRBD1 (5 bases). Germline V lookup: CDR1 MNHNS, CDR2 SASEGT. Trimming cost V 8 bases and J 1 base, with 17 bases left between them. The CDR3 length is 15 residues. CDR3 region: CASGWGVTQNTEAFF. The CDR3 nucleotides read TGTGCCAGCGGCTGGGGGGTGACGCAGAACACTGAAGCTTTCTTT.

This clonotype was counted at least ten times. The chain combines TRBV7-2 with TRBJ2-7; no firm D call. This CDR3 region has 16 residues. Between the trimmed V and J ends, which lost 5 bases and 0 bases, there was a span of 17 bases. The germline V gene has CDR1 SGHTA and CDR2 FQGNSA. CDR3 sequence reads: CASSPLSSYSSYEQYF. For the CDR3, the DNA is TGTGCCAGCAGCCCACTTTCATCATACTCCTCCTACGAGCAGTACTTC.

This clonotype was detected many times. The genes are TRBV10-3 and TRBJ1-2; possibly TRBD1 for D (5 bases). Trimming stripped 6 bases from V and 1 base from J, with 12 bases between. CDR1 is ENHRY and CDR2 is SYGVKD in the germline V gene. The CDR3 covers 14 residues. This CDR3 is CAIRSTAVNYGYTF. The CDR3 DNA sequence: TGTGCCATCAGGTCGACAGCCGTTAACTATGGCTACACCTTC.

The rearrangement uses TRBV15 and TRBJ2-7; the D is unclear. Germline V gene sequence: CDR1 LNHNV, CDR2 YYDKDF (reference sequence). V was cut by 0 bases and J by 8 bases, with 17 bases left in between. The CDR3 is 15 residues long. The CDR3 is CATSRDGWDQPQQYF. The CDR3, as DNA: TGTGCCACCAGCAGAGATGGTTGGGATCAGCCCCAGCAGTACTTC.

The chain uses TRBV9 and TRBJ1-1; D might be TRBD1 (5 bases). The germline V gene has CDR1 SGDLS and CDR2 YYNGEE. V was pared by 4 bases and J by 8 bases, with 15 bases between. The CDR3 length is 13 residues. The CDR3 protein is CASSKDSFVEAFF. In DNA, the CDR3 is TGTGCCAGCAGCAAAGACAGTTTTGTCGAAGCTTTCTTT.

This clonotype showed up many times. J is TRBJ1-2 and V is TRBV29-1; the D gene is possibly TRBD1 (6 bases). This CDR3 contains 13 residues. V shed 0 bases and J shed 8 bases, with 13 bases lying between them. Germline loops: CDR1 SQVTM, CDR2 ANQGSEA. The CDR3 nucleotides read TGCAGCGTTGAAGATCAACAGGGAGAAGGCTACACCTTC. This encodes CSVEDQQGEGYTF.

This chain uses TRBV7-9 with TRBJ1-1; the D gene is possibly TRBD1 (6 bases). Germline V CDR1 and CDR2: SEHNR, FQNEAQ (reference sequence). CDR3 length: 13 amino acids. Trimming removed 5 bases at V and 6 bases at J, with 13 bases between. The chain's CDR3 is CASSPTRTAEAFF. CDR3 nucleotides: TGTGCCAGCAGCCCTACTAGGACAGCTGAAGCTTTCTTT. Supplemented by reference TRBV7-9 and TRBJ1-1, the full variable domain reads DTGVSQNPRHKITKRGQNVTFRCDPISEHNRLYWYRQTLGQGPEFLTYFQNEAQLEKSRLLSDRFSAERPKGSFSTLEIQRTEQGDSAMYLCASSPTRTAEAFFGQGTRLTVV.

With regard to this clonotype: One junction end does not reproduce the germline sequence, and a read error may be involved. This rearrangement joins TRBV10-3 to TRBJ2-7; 15 nucleotides match TRBD2. The CDR3 totals 16 residues. Germline V CDR1 and CDR2: ENHRY, SYGVKD. DNA of the CDR3: TGTGCCAGCAGTGGACGTTGGGGACTAGCGGGAGGAGACCCGCACTTC. Translated: CASSGRWGLAGGDPHF.

This clonotype was counted ten times or more. The CDR3 spells CASSFGVREQYF. The DNA for the CDR3 is TGTGCCAGCAGCTTCGGGGTCCGGGAGCAGTACTTC. The chain carries TRBV7-2 and TRBJ2-7; D might be TRBD2 (5 bases). The germline V and J ends were trimmed by 3 bases and 7 bases, with 10 bases remaining between them. Germline-derived CDR1 and CDR2 are SGHTA and FQGNSA. This CDR3 spans 12 amino acids.

Many counts were recorded for this clonotype. This sequence joins TRBV4-3 and TRBJ1-5; TRBD1 might be the D (6 bases). Deletions cut 3 bases from V and 5 bases from J, with 11 bases between. The CDR3 loop spans 14 amino acids. The germline CDR1 and CDR2 sequences are LGHNA and YSLEER. The CDR3 DNA follows: TGCGCCAGCAGCCAGGAACAGGGTTATCAGCCCCAGCATTTT. This translates into CASSQEQGYQPQHF.

Many counts were recorded for this clonotype. The chain couples TRBV20-1 to TRBJ2-7; no clear D. V gave up 3 bases and J gave up 5 bases, with 14 bases separating them. This CDR3 has 13 amino acids. The germline V gene has CDR1 DFQATT and CDR2 SNEGSKA (reference sequence). As DNA, the CDR3 is TGCAGTGCTAGGCGGAGCCTCAAGAACGAGCAGTACTTC. Translating gives CSARRSLKNEQYF.